This entry lists 22 T cell receptor beta chains sequenced from one sample in a study of cytomegalovirus exposure and HLA in healthy donors. Primers included in the PCR were 60 Vbeta and 13 Jbeta primers. TCRdb's table, derived via immunoSEQ multiplex PCR, lists solely in-frame clones and lacks some. Of 150,000 to 200,000 clones listed, about 13% are singletons. The material sequenced was PBMCs. The receptor source for this set is a man aged 45-65 years in good health and CMV-seropositive.

This chain joins TRBV4-1 and TRBJ2-7; tentative D call: TRBD1 (5 bases). The germline V gene encodes CDR1 MGHRA and CDR2 YSYEKL. The CDR3 contains 14 residues. V lost 1 base, J lost 2 bases, and 9 bases lay in between. The CDR3 loop reads CASSQVQGAYEQYV. The CDR3, as DNA: TGCGCCAGCAGCCAAGTTCAGGGTGCCTACGAGCAGTACGTC.

The rearrangement links TRBV7-2 to TRBJ2-7; no clear D gene. V was trimmed by 5 bases and J by 5 bases, leaving 10 bases between them. The CDR3 consists of 12 residues. Germline loops: CDR1 SGHTA, CDR2 FQGNSA. For the CDR3, the DNA is TGTGCCAGCAGCCCGTTGGGCGACGAGCAGTACTTC. It specifies CASSPLGDEQYF.

In this sample, this clone turned up a few times. The chain is built from TRBV4-3 and TRBJ1-2; D perhaps matches TRBD1 (6 bases). Germline CDR1 and CDR2: LGHNA and YSLEER. The CDR3 sequence is 15 residues long. V was trimmed by 1 base and J by 7 bases, leaving 16 bases between them. The CDR3 sequence is CASSQGLRGLTGYTF. In DNA form, the CDR3 reads TGCGCCAGCAGCCAAGGTCTCAGGGGATTGACTGGCTACACCTTC.

This clone appeared a few times. V usage is TRBV28 and J usage is TRBJ2-7; D perhaps matches TRBD2 (7 bases). Per the germline V gene, CDR1 is MDHEN and CDR2 is SYDVKM. This CDR3 has 14 amino acids. V gave up 6 bases and J gave up 3 bases, with 15 bases separating them. CDR3 residues: CASSRAGAYYEQYV. The CDR3 DNA reads as TGTGCCAGCAGCCGGGCGGGGGCCTACTACGAGCAGTACGTC.

The rearrangement links TRBV28 to TRBJ1-2; perhaps TRBD1 as D (6 bases). This CDR3 is 16 amino acids long. V dropped 6 bases and J dropped 2 bases, with 19 bases sitting between them. The V gene's germline CDR1 is MDHEN and CDR2 SYDVKM. CDR3 DNA: TGTGCCAGCAGGTCCCCCGGGGGGGCCTTAAACTATGGCTACACCTTC. Amino acids: CASRSPGGALNYGYTF.

This clone has more than one count but fewer than ten. The rearrangement links TRBV5-6 to TRBJ1-6, with 8 bases lining up with TRBD1. The CDR3 runs to 15 residues. Germline assignment: CDR1 SGHDT and CDR2 YYEEEE. J lost 9 bases, V lost 4 bases, and 9 bases had no gene match. The CDR3 DNA sequence: TGTGCCAGCAGCGGGGGACAGGTCCGCGTTTCACCCCTCCACTTT. This codes for CASSGGQVRVSPLHF.

The V and J genes are TRBV4-3 and TRBJ2-1; 9 bases agree with TRBD2. Germline assignment: CDR1 LGHNA and CDR2 YSLEER. With V trimmed by 3 bases and J by 5 bases, 5 bases remained unmatched. The CDR3 is 15 amino acids. The CDR3 DNA follows: TGCGCCAGCAGCCAGCTACTAGCGGGCAACAATGAGCAGTTCTTC. This codes for CASSQLLAGNNEQFF.

The J gene is TRBJ2-5, the V gene TRBV11-2; the D gene is possibly TRBD2 (6 bases). The germline V and J ends were trimmed by 5 bases and 6 bases, with 16 bases remaining between them. The CDR3 runs to 14 residues. Germline CDR1 and CDR2: SGHAT and FQNNGV. The CDR3 here is CASSPMTSMKTQYF. CDR3 nucleotide sequence: TGTGCCAGCAGCCCAATGACTAGTATGAAGACCCAGTACTTC. Variable domain in full (rest from reference TRBV11-2 and TRBJ2-5): EAGVAQSPRYKIIEKRQSVAFWCNPISGHATLYWYQQILGQGPKLLIQFQNNGVVDDSQLPKDRFSAERLKGVDSTLKIQPAKLEDSAVYLCASSPMTSMKTQYFGPGTRLLVL.

In its sample, this clone was seen a few times. The chain combines TRBV6-5 with TRBJ1-2, with D possibly TRBD1 on 6 matching bases. Germline V CDR1 and CDR2: MNHEY, SVGAGI. V lost 0 bases and J lost 2, with 10 bases in between. The CDR3 extends over 15 amino acids. In DNA, the CDR3 is TGTGCCAGCAGTTACTCGAGGGGGTTAAACTATGGCTACACCTTC. Its translation is CASSYSRGLNYGYTF.

This clone appeared a few times. This chain uses TRBV7-9 with TRBJ2-4; 8 bases match TRBD1. V shed 5 bases, J shed 3 bases, and the junction held 6 bases outside the gene matches. Germline CDR1 SEHNR, CDR2 FQNEAQ (reference sequence). CDR3 length: 15 amino acids. The CDR3 loop reads CASSLTTGDKNIQYF. CDR3 coding DNA: TGTGCCAGCAGCCTGACGACAGGGGACAAAAACATTCAGTACTTC.

The chain combines TRBV7-2 with TRBJ2-4, with TRBD1 identical over 10 bases. Germline CDR1 SGHTA, CDR2 FQGNSA. The CDR3 totals 14 residues. Trimming removed 4 bases from V and 5 bases from J; junction bases left unmatched: 2. The CDR3 nucleotides read TGTGCCAGCAGCTGGACAGGGGGGCAAAACATTCAGTACTTC. This gives the protein CASSWTGGQNIQYF.

This clone was counted between two and nine times. The J gene is TRBJ1-5, the V gene TRBV6-6, with D maybe TRBD1 (5 bases). Trimming shortened V by 2 bases and J by 3 bases, and 11 bases separated the two germline ends. The germline V gene has CDR1 MNHNY and CDR2 SVGAGI (reference sequence). The length of the CDR3 is 15 residues. The CDR3, as DNA: TGTGCCAGCAGTTACCCCCAGGGTAACAATCAGCCCCAGCATTTT. Translated: CASSYPQGNNQPQHF.

The CDR3 DNA sequence: TGTGCCAGCAGCGTAGCTGAAGGGGGCGGCTGGGACACTGAAGCTTTCTTT. Translation gives CASSVAEGGGWDTEAFF. V is TRBV9 and J is TRBJ1-1, with 7 bases identical to TRBD1. This CDR3 contains 17 residues. The V and J ends lost 0 bases and 3 bases, in that order; junction bases with no gene match: 11. Germline-derived CDR1 and CDR2 are SGDLS and YYNGEE.

The chain recombines TRBV25-1 with TRBJ1-6, with 9 bases aligning to TRBD1. The CDR3 is made up of 14 amino acids. With V trimmed by 8 bases and J by 7 bases, 6 bases remained unmatched. The germline gives CDR1 MGHDK, CDR2 SYGVNS. The CDR3 here is CASHQGTGNSPLHF. The CDR3 DNA reads TGTGCCAGCCACCAGGGGACAGGGAATTCACCCCTCCACTTT.

The CDR3 reads CASSFLSSGEETQYF. DNA for the CDR3: TGTGCCAGCAGTTTCCTCAGCAGCGGGGAAGAGACCCAGTACTTC. The gene calls are TRBV27 and TRBJ2-5; 7 nucleotides line up with TRBD2. The CDR3 loop spans 15 amino acids. Germline assignment: CDR1 MNHEY and CDR2 SMNVEV (reference sequence). With 3 bases clipped from V and 3 bases from J, the junction kept 7 bases outside the gene matches.

The rearrangement links TRBV9 to TRBJ2-1; D perhaps matches TRBD1 (6 bases). The CDR3 has 18 residues. V was pared by 0 bases and J by 0 bases, with 16 bases between. Per germline, CDR1 SGDLS and CDR2 YYNGEE. The CDR3 DNA sequence: TGTGCCAGCAGCGTAGAGGGGACACAGATGAGCTCCTACAATGAGCAGTTCTTC. Protein: CASSVEGTQMSSYNEQFF.

This chain uses TRBV5-6 with TRBJ1-4; a weak D match, TRBD1 (5 bases). Germline loops: CDR1 SGHDT, CDR2 YYEEEE. Trimming stripped 6 bases from V and 5 bases from J, with 20 bases between. The CDR3 totals 16 residues. The CDR3 loop reads CASTGEDKQLNEKLFF. As DNA, the CDR3 is TGTGCCAGCACGGGGGAGGATAAACAGCTCAATGAAAAACTGTTTTTT.

The rearrangement joins TRBV5-1 to TRBJ1-2; 11 bases line up with TRBD1. The length of the CDR3 is 17 residues. V was clipped by 5 bases and J by 3 bases; unmatched bases: 12. Germline lookup yields CDR1 SGHRS and CDR2 YFSETQ. CDR3 bases: TGCGCCAGCAGACCCCCGGGACAGGGGGTAGAATACTATGGCTACACCTTC. Its translation: CASRPPGQGVEYYGYTF.

Here the CDR3 reads CSVAGEMNTEAFF. In DNA form, the CDR3 reads TGCAGCGTTGCCGGTGAAATGAACACTGAAGCTTTCTTT. The chain has TRBV29-1 and TRBJ1-1, with D hard to call. Per the germline V gene, CDR1 is SQVTM and CDR2 is ANQGSEA. The CDR3 sequence is 13 residues long. V dropped 4 bases and J dropped 0 bases, with 9 bases sitting between them. Based on the CDR3 plus reference TRBV29-1 and TRBJ1-1, the full variable domain is SAVISQKPSRDICQRGTSLTIQCQVDSQVTMMFWYRQQPGQSLTLIATANQGSEATYESGFVIDKFPISRPNLTFSTLTVSNMSPEDSSIYLCSVAGEMNTEAFFGQGTRLTVV.

The chain joins TRBV5-6 to TRBJ1-1; D remains unclear. This CDR3 is built from 15 residues. The germline CDR1 and CDR2 sequences are SGHDT and YYEEEE. Trimming pared 4 bases from V and 1 base from J, leaving 14 bases between. The chain's CDR3 is CASSPRARTNTEAFF. The CDR3 coding sequence is TGTGCCAGCAGCCCGAGGGCCAGGACGAACACTGAAGCTTTCTTT.

This clone showed up just a few times. This rearrangement joins TRBV11-2 to TRBJ1-3; 11 bases fit TRBD1. The CDR3 has 17 amino acids. Germline V CDR1 and CDR2: SGHAT, FQNNGV. The V and J ends lost 4 bases and 2 bases, in that order; junction bases with no gene match: 7. The CDR3 here is CASSSGQGAFAGNTIYF. Written as DNA, the CDR3 is TGTGCCAGCAGCTCCGGACAGGGGGCTTTCGCTGGAAACACCATATATTTT.

There are a few counts of this clone. The genes are TRBV2 and TRBJ2-5; D possibly corresponds to TRBD2 (6 bases). V shed 3 bases and J shed 7 bases, with 12 bases lying between them. The CDR3 length is 13 residues. Per the germline V gene, CDR1 is SNHLY and CDR2 is FYNNEI. CDR3 in amino acids: CASSETEEGTQYF. CDR3 DNA: TGTGCCAGCAGTGAGACAGAGGAGGGGACCCAGTACTTC. Full variable domain (rest looked up from reference TRBV2 and TRBJ2-5): EPEVTQTPSHQVTQMGQEVILRCVPISNHLYFYWYRQILGQKVEFLVSFYNNEISEKSEIFDDQFSVERPDGSNFTLKIRSTKLEDSAMYFCASSETEEGTQYFGPGTRLLVL.